This is a list of T cell receptor beta chains from one sample in a study of blood T cell repertoires in COVID-19. Assay used: immunoSEQ multiplex PCR; TCRdb lists only in-frame clones, some missing. The repertoire has some 200,000 clones, roughly 80% of them found once; the top ten carry about 11%. The sequenced sample was PBMCs or T cells enriched from blood (not recorded which). The receptors come from a man between 35 and 55 years old who had recovered from COVID-19. Each CDR3 is given with its conserved first and last residue. D genes are given only for firm matches. Only part of the rows carry a size: once, few, many, or a class if the clone is expanded.

abundance | d_gene | j_gene | v_gene | CDR3aa | CDR3nt
- | TRBD2 | TRBJ2-5 | TRBV27 | CASIRGASGGTQYF | TGTGCCAGCATTCGAGGGGCTAGCGGGGGGACCCAGTACTTC
- | - | TRBJ1-5 | TRBV11-2 | CASSLGGWGDNQPQHF | TGTGCCAGCAGCTTAGGAGGTTGGGGGGACAATCAGCCCCAGCATTTT
- | - | TRBJ2-3 | TRBV19 | CASLLRGTDTQYF | TGTGCCAGTCTTCTAAGGGGAACAGATACGCAGTATTTT
- | - | TRBJ2-3 | TRBV28 | CASSSPSGEPADTQYF | TGTGCCAGCAGTTCCCCTTCGGGGGAACCGGCAGATACGCAGTATTTT
- | TRBD2 | TRBJ2-1 | TRBV4-3 | CASSHDHFAGVREQFF | TGCGCCAGCAGCCATGACCACTTCGCGGGAGTTAGGGAGCAGTTCTTC
- | - | TRBJ1-2 | TRBV4-3 | CASSQAPGDAGYTF | TGCGCCAGCAGCCAAGCCCCAGGGGATGCTGGCTACACCTTC
- | TRBD1 | TRBJ1-5 | TRBV28 | CASTPSWWAGGATGNQPQHF | TGTGCCAGCACCCCCTCGTGGTGGGCAGGGGGCGCAACCGGCAATCAGCCCCAGCATTTT
- | - | TRBJ1-4 | TRBV6-6 | CASSGGTGGEKLFF | TGTGCCAGCAGTGGGGGAACAGGAGGGGAAAAACTGTTTTTT
- | - | TRBJ2-4 | TRBV6-5 | CASSYSLSLSKNIQYF | TGTGCCAGCAGTTACTCCCTAAGCCTTTCCAAAAACATTCAGTACTTC
once | - | TRBJ1-1 | TRBV19 | CASSMRQGLGNTEAFF | TGTGCCAGTAGTATGCGTCAGGGGCTAGGTAACACTGAAGCTTTCTTT
- | - | TRBJ1-1 | TRBV6-5 | CASSYYTGSNTEAFF | TGTGCCAGCAGTTACTATACAGGGTCTAACACTGAAGCTTTCTTT
- | TRBD1 | TRBJ1-2 | TRBV14 | CASSQTGKYGYTF | TGTGCCAGCAGCCAGACAGGGAAGTATGGCTACACCTTC
- | - | TRBJ1-2 | TRBV12-3/TRBV12-4 | CASAYRADRVYTF | TGTGCCAGCGCCTACAGGGCAGATAGGGTGTACACCTTC
- | - | TRBJ2-7 | TRBV3-1/TRBV3-2 | CASSQALPGEQYF | TGTGCCAGCAGCCAAGCACTCCCGGGGGAGCAGTACTTC
- | TRBD2 | TRBJ2-7 | TRBV5-4 | CASSPGLAGFSYEQYF | TGTGCCAGCAGCCCTGGACTAGCGGGTTTCTCCTACGAGCAGTACTTC
- | TRBD1 | TRBJ2-2 | TRBV18 | CAETGTENTGELFF | TGTGCCGAGACCGGGACAGAGAACACCGGGGAGCTGTTTTTT
- | - | TRBJ1-2 | TRBV6-2/TRBV6-3 | CASSPGAGRSGNYGYTF | TGTGCCAGCAGCCCCGGAGCCGGACGCTCGGGGAACTATGGCTACACCTTC
- | - | TRBJ2-5 | TRBV7-9 | CASSSLPGAQYF | TGTGCCAGCAGCTCCTTGCCAGGGGCCCAGTACTTC
- | - | TRBJ1-6 | TRBV11-1 | CASSARGSSYNSPLHF | TGTGCCAGCAGTGCCCGAGGGAGCTCCTATAATTCACCCCTCCACTTT
- | - | TRBJ1-3 | TRBV6-2/TRBV6-3 | CASSYRPGQPNSGNTIYF | TGTGCCAGCAGTTACAGGCCAGGACAACCAAACTCTGGAAACACCATATATTTT
- | - | TRBJ2-1 | TRBV7-2 | CASGSGRSYNEQFF | TGTGCCAGCGGAAGCGGGCGCTCCTACAATGAGCAGTTCTTC
- | TRBD1 | TRBJ1-2 | TRBV6-5 | CASSSDRGGNYGYTF | TGTGCCAGCAGCTCTGACAGGGGGGGGAACTATGGCTACACCTTC
- | TRBD1 | TRBJ2-5 | TRBV7-6 | CASSSGTGVGETQYF | TGTGCCAGCAGCTCTGGGACAGGGGTAGGAGAGACCCAGTACTTC
- | TRBD1 | TRBJ1-2 | TRBV19 | CASSRQGDYGYTF | TGTGCCAGTAGTCGACAGGGGGACTATGGCTACACCTTC
- | TRBD1 | TRBJ1-1 | TRBV12-3/TRBV12-4 | CASSLVQGRAFF | TGTGCCAGCAGTTTAGTACAGGGGAGAGCTTTCTTT
- | TRBD2 | TRBJ2-2 | TRBV7-9 | CASSSRGSVTGELFF | TGTGCCAGCAGCTCCCGCGGGAGCGTTACCGGGGAGCTGTTTTTT
- | - | TRBJ1-1 | TRBV27 | CASSLWANTEAFF | TGTGCCAGCAGTTTATGGGCAAACACTGAAGCTTTCTTT
- | - | TRBJ2-1 | TRBV19 | CASTSRVGEGNEQFF | TGTGCCAGCACATCACGCGTAGGAGAGGGCAATGAGCAGTTCTTC
once | - | TRBJ2-2 | TRBV6-2/TRBV6-3 | CASSPPLGGGPGELFF | TGTGCCAGCAGCCCCCCCCTTGGGGGAGGCCCCGGGGAGCTGTTTTTT
- | - | TRBJ2-1 | TRBV6-5 | CASKGRGVENEQFF | TGTGCCAGCAAAGGCAGGGGTGTGGAGAATGAGCAGTTCTTC
- | - | TRBJ2-2 | TRBV4-1 | CASRVPNTGELFF | TGCGCCAGCCGGGTACCGAACACCGGGGAGCTGTTTTTT
- | - | TRBJ1-5 | TRBV7-9 | CASSSTVGGGIYSNQPQHF | TGTGCCAGCAGCTCCACCGTTGGGGGAGGCATTTATAGCAATCAGCCCCAGCATTTT
- | - | TRBJ2-5 | TRBV20-1 | CSARPVETQYF | TGCAGTGCTAGACCCGTGGAGACCCAGTACTTC
- | TRBD2 | TRBJ2-7 | TRBV28 | CASSQGLADSYEQYF | TGTGCCAGCAGTCAAGGACTAGCGGACTCCTACGAGCAGTACTTC
- | TRBD1 | TRBJ1-1 | TRBV18 | CASSPSGTGLNTEAFF | TGTGCCAGCTCACCATCCGGGACAGGGCTGAACACTGAAGCTTTCTTT
- | - | TRBJ1-4 | TRBV7-2 | CASSLDGGGKLFF | TGTGCCAGCAGCTTAGATGGGGGAGGCAAACTGTTTTTT
- | TRBD1 | TRBJ2-1 | TRBV6-1 | CASSEVRDRGDEQFF | TGTGCCAGCAGTGAAGTTAGGGACAGGGGCGATGAGCAGTTCTTC
- | TRBD2 | TRBJ2-5 | TRBV4-1 | CASSQASRAGGETQYF | TGCGCCAGCAGCCAAGCGTCTCGCGCGGGAGGAGAGACCCAGTACTTC
- | TRBD1 | TRBJ2-7 | TRBV7-6 | CASSPTGAPYEQYF | TGTGCCAGCAGCCCGACAGGGGCTCCCTACGAGCAGTACTTC
- | TRBD1 | TRBJ1-3 | TRBV7-2 | CASSFGTASGNTIYF | TGTGCCAGCAGCTTCGGGACAGCCTCTGGAAACACCATATATTTT
- | TRBD1 | TRBJ2-7 | TRBV19 | CASRGQTLGEQYF | TGTGCCAGTAGGGGACAGACCCTCGGCGAGCAGTACTTC
- | TRBD1 | TRBJ1-2 | TRBV12-5 | CASGSPRGTGFGRYYGYTF | TGTGCTAGTGGTTCACCCCGGGGGACAGGGTTTGGACGGTACTATGGCTACACCTTC
- | - | TRBJ2-2 | TRBV7-9 | CASSPKRNANTGELFF | TGTGCCAGCAGCCCTAAAAGAAACGCGAACACCGGGGAGCTGTTTTTT
- | - | TRBJ2-5 | TRBV5-1 | CASSLVSANQETQYF | TGCGCCAGCAGCTTGGTTAGTGCTAACCAAGAGACCCAGTACTTC
once | - | TRBJ2-1 | TRBV7-2 | CASREGRRSSEQFF | TGTGCCAGCAGAGAAGGCAGGCGCTCGAGTGAGCAGTTCTTC
- | - | TRBJ1-5 | TRBV3-1/TRBV3-2 | CASSQGSGLDQPQHF | TGTGCCAGCAGCCAAGGGTCAGGGCTGGATCAGCCCCAGCATTTT
- | - | TRBJ2-7 | TRBV19 | CASSIDPHSYEQYF | TGTGCCAGTAGTATAGATCCCCACTCCTACGAGCAGTACTTC
few | - | TRBJ2-1 | TRBV14 | CASSQGLLNEQFF | TGTGCCAGCAGCCAAGGACTACTGAATGAGCAGTTCTTC
- | - | TRBJ2-1 | TRBV7-9 | CASSLDRVGNEQFF | TGTGCCAGCAGCTTAGACAGGGTAGGCAATGAGCAGTTCTTC
once | - | TRBJ2-2 | TRBV9 | CASSVRRQPNTGELFF | TGTGCCAGCAGCGTCCGGCGGCAGCCGAACACCGGGGAGCTGTTTTTT
- | - | TRBJ2-5 | TRBV10-3 | CATGGVQETQYF | TGTGCCACAGGAGGCGTCCAAGAGACCCAGTACTTC
- | - | TRBJ1-3 | TRBV11-2 | CASSLEAQVIGNTIYF | TGTGCCAGCAGCTTAGAGGCACAGGTTATTGGAAACACCATATATTTT
- | - | TRBJ1-1 | TRBV4-3 | CASSQDGNTEAFF | TGCGCCAGCAGCCAAGACGGGAACACTGAAGCTTTCTTT